A selection of T cell receptor beta chains follows, all from one sample in a study of glioma-infiltrating T cells. TCRdb ran MiXCR on the multiplex PCR reads and lists one entry per CDR3 protein. This table holds more than 110,000 distinct CDR3 sequences, approximately 40% found once. Sequencing was done on a sample of glioma tissue, nonneoplastic brain tissue, or PBMCs (not recorded which). The source is a human donor with low-grade glioma or glioblastoma, undergoing nonglioma brain surgery, or in good health (not recorded which). Each CDR3 is given with its conserved first and last residue. A D gene is named only where the DNA matches it firmly. Clone size is not always given. Where it is, it says once, few, many or a class for expanded clones.

clone_size: -
v_call: TRBV25-1
j_call: TRBJ2-3
d_call: -
cdr3_nt: TGTGCCAGCAGTGAGGGGGCAGGGGCAGATACGCAGTATTTT
cdr3_aa: CASSEGAGADTQYF

clone_size: -
v_call: TRBV3-1
j_call: TRBJ1-2
d_call: -
cdr3_nt: TGTGCCAGCAGCCGCGCAGGAGTTTGGAATGGCTACACCTTC
cdr3_aa: CASSRAGVWNGYTF

clone_size: many
v_call: TRBV7-8
j_call: TRBJ2-1
d_call: -
cdr3_nt: TGTGCCAGCAGCTTATCAAGCCGTGAGCAGTTCTTC
cdr3_aa: CASSLSSREQFF

clone_size: many
v_call: TRBV27
j_call: TRBJ2-1
d_call: TRBD2
cdr3_nt: TGTGCCAGCAGTTCTACTAGCGGGAGTATCAACAATGAGCAGTTCTTC
cdr3_aa: CASSSTSGSINNEQFF

clone_size: -
v_call: TRBV6-2/TRBV6-3
j_call: TRBJ1-5
d_call: -
cdr3_nt: TGTGCCAGCAGTTACTCGATGGGGGCGGGTCAGCCCGAGCATTTT
cdr3_aa: CASSYSMGAGQPEHF

clone_size: many
v_call: TRBV27
j_call: TRBJ1-2
d_call: -
cdr3_nt: TGTGCCAGCAGTTTAGGACGCAACTATGGCTACACCTTC
cdr3_aa: CASSLGRNYGYTF

clone_size: -
v_call: TRBV6-1
j_call: TRBJ1-6
d_call: -
cdr3_nt: TGTGCCAGCAGTCCGACAGCTAATTCACCCCTCCACTTT
cdr3_aa: CASSPTANSPLHF

clone_size: -
v_call: TRBV6-1
j_call: TRBJ1-2
d_call: -
cdr3_nt: TGTGCCAGCAGTGAAAGGATATTGGTTAAATATGGCTACACATTC
cdr3_aa: CASSERILVKYGYTF

clone_size: once
v_call: TRBV27
j_call: TRBJ1-1
d_call: -
cdr3_nt: TGTGCCAGCAGTCGGGTGGACGGGTACACTGAAGCTTTCTTT
cdr3_aa: CASSRVDGYTEAFF

clone_size: few
v_call: TRBV29-1
j_call: TRBJ1-1
d_call: TRBD1
cdr3_nt: TGCAGCGCCGGACAGGGGGCCGGATGGACTGAAGCTTTCTTT
cdr3_aa: CSAGQGAGWTEAFF

clone_size: few
v_call: TRBV4-1
j_call: TRBJ2-7
d_call: -
cdr3_nt: TGCGCCAGCAGCCTCAAGCCGGCTTACGAGCAGTACTTC
cdr3_aa: CASSLKPAYEQYF

clone_size: -
v_call: TRBV20-1
j_call: TRBJ1-1
d_call: -
cdr3_nt: TGCAGTGCCCCTAACCTCGGGGGGGCCAACACTGAAGCTTTCTTT
cdr3_aa: CSAPNLGGANTEAFF

clone_size: many
v_call: TRBV28
j_call: TRBJ1-1
d_call: -
cdr3_nt: TGTGCCAGCACGGAGAACACTGAAGCTTTCTTT
cdr3_aa: CASTENTEAFF

clone_size: -
v_call: TRBV28
j_call: TRBJ2-7
d_call: -
cdr3_nt: TGTGCCTCCCATGGGGCCTCCTACGAGCAGTACTTC
cdr3_aa: CASHGASYEQYF

clone_size: many
v_call: TRBV28
j_call: TRBJ2-3
d_call: -
cdr3_nt: TGTGCCAGCAGTTTACCGGATAGCACAGATACGCAGTATTTT
cdr3_aa: CASSLPDSTDTQYF

clone_size: few
v_call: TRBV20-1
j_call: TRBJ2-3
d_call: -
cdr3_nt: TGCAGTGCTATAGTAGCAGATACGCAGTATTTT
cdr3_aa: CSAIVADTQYF

clone_size: -
v_call: TRBV3-1
j_call: TRBJ2-7
d_call: -
cdr3_nt: TGTGCCAGCAGCCAAGTTGCAGGTACCGAGCAGTACTTC
cdr3_aa: CASSQVAGTEQYF

clone_size: few
v_call: TRBV27
j_call: TRBJ1-2
d_call: -
cdr3_nt: TGTGCCAGCAGCTCCAGACAGGCACCTGGCTACACCTTC
cdr3_aa: CASSSRQAPGYTF

clone_size: -
v_call: TRBV6-1
j_call: TRBJ2-5
d_call: TRBD1
cdr3_nt: TGTGCCAGCAAAAGTTGGGGACAGGGGAATTCCGAGACCCAGTACTTC
cdr3_aa: CASKSWGQGNSETQYF

clone_size: -
v_call: TRBV6-1
j_call: TRBJ2-3
d_call: TRBD2
cdr3_nt: TGTGCCAGCACCCTGACTAGCGTGGATACGCAGTATTTT
cdr3_aa: CASTLTSVDTQYF

clone_size: -
v_call: TRBV6-1
j_call: TRBJ1-5
d_call: -
cdr3_nt: TGTGCCAGCAGGCTGAGTTCTTTGCCTATTAGCAATCAGCCCCAGCATTTT
cdr3_aa: CASRLSSLPISNQPQHF

clone_size: few
v_call: TRBV7-2
j_call: TRBJ2-3
d_call: -
cdr3_nt: TGTGCCAGCAGCTTAAGTCAGGGTAGCACAGATACGCAGTATTTT
cdr3_aa: CASSLSQGSTDTQYF

clone_size: -
v_call: TRBV7-9
j_call: TRBJ1-4
d_call: -
cdr3_nt: TGTGCCAGCAGCTTTCCGGACAGCATGGGTGAAAAACTGTTTTTT
cdr3_aa: CASSFPDSMGEKLFF

clone_size: -
v_call: TRBV6-5
j_call: TRBJ1-6
d_call: -
cdr3_nt: TGTGCCAGCAGTCCACCGACAGGATACAATTCACCCCTCAACTTT
cdr3_aa: CASSPPTGYNSPLNF

clone_size: few
v_call: TRBV20-1
j_call: TRBJ2-7
d_call: TRBD2
cdr3_nt: TGCAGTGCTAGAGATGAGGCTAGCGGGGGGGACGAGCAGTACTTC
cdr3_aa: CSARDEASGGDEQYF

clone_size: -
v_call: TRBV18
j_call: TRBJ2-7
d_call: -
cdr3_nt: TGTGCCAGCTCACCACCGTCCGCCTACGAGCAGTACTTC
cdr3_aa: CASSPPSAYEQYF

clone_size: few
v_call: TRBV11-1
j_call: TRBJ2-2
d_call: TRBD2
cdr3_nt: TGTGCCAGCAGCTTGAGGACTAGTAACACCGGGGAGCTGTTTTTT
cdr3_aa: CASSLRTSNTGELFF

clone_size: -
v_call: TRBV7-8
j_call: TRBJ2-3
d_call: -
cdr3_nt: TGTGCCAGCAGCCGCAGGGCAGCCCTCACAGATACGCAGTATTTT
cdr3_aa: CASSRRAALTDTQYF

clone_size: -
v_call: TRBV6-1
j_call: TRBJ1-1
d_call: TRBD1
cdr3_nt: TGTGCCAGCAGTGACCCACCCCCGGGACAGGTTAGCGGGAACACTGAAGCTTTCTTT
cdr3_aa: CASSDPPPGQVSGNTEAFF

clone_size: -
v_call: TRBV27
j_call: TRBJ2-5
d_call: TRBD1
cdr3_nt: TGTGCCAGCAGTTTATACTCCAAACAGGGGCAAGAGACCCAGTACTTC
cdr3_aa: CASSLYSKQGQETQYF

clone_size: -
v_call: TRBV2
j_call: TRBJ1-5
d_call: -
cdr3_nt: TGTGCCAGCAGTGAATGGATGGCGAATCAGCCCCAGCATTTT
cdr3_aa: CASSEWMANQPQHF

clone_size: -
v_call: TRBV20-1
j_call: TRBJ2-3
d_call: TRBD2
cdr3_nt: TGCAGTGCCGAGGGACTAACAGGTTCTAGCACAGATACGCAGTATTTT
cdr3_aa: CSAEGLTGSSTDTQYF

clone_size: -
v_call: TRBV7-2
j_call: TRBJ2-7
d_call: TRBD2
cdr3_nt: TGTGCCAGCAGCTCAGCGGGAGGCTCCTACGAGCAGTACTTC
cdr3_aa: CASSSAGGSYEQYF

clone_size: few
v_call: TRBV6-2/TRBV6-3
j_call: TRBJ2-7
d_call: TRBD2
cdr3_nt: TGTGCCAGCAGTTACTCTTCGCAGGGCTCTGGCGGGAGCTCTGACGAGCAGTACTTC
cdr3_aa: CASSYSSQGSGGSSDEQYF

clone_size: -
v_call: TRBV4-1
j_call: TRBJ1-1
d_call: TRBD1
cdr3_nt: TGCGCCAGCAGCCCGACAGGGGAGGGAAAAGCTTTCTTT
cdr3_aa: CASSPTGEGKAFF

clone_size: -
v_call: TRBV6-2/TRBV6-3
j_call: TRBJ2-3
d_call: -
cdr3_nt: TGTGCCAGCAGTGACAGACCGGCTTGGCCCACAGATACGCAGTATTTT
cdr3_aa: CASSDRPAWPTDTQYF

clone_size: few
v_call: TRBV15
j_call: TRBJ2-1
d_call: -
cdr3_nt: TGTGCCACCAGCTCGCAGGGAACCCACAATGAGCAGTTCTTC
cdr3_aa: CATSSQGTHNEQFF